The 17 T cell receptor beta chains presented below share a single source sample, sequenced in a study of immune characteristics of hereditary and idiopathic chronic pancreatitis. Chronic pancreatitis pancreas tissue came from patients undergoing total pancreatectomy with islet autotransplantation (TPIAT). The library came from the immunoSEQ multiplex PCR assay. The table was pulled from immuneACCESS by TCRdb, which kept in-frame rearrangements only. Such tables lose some clones; where checked, under half of the loss comes from unresolved V genes, and the rest has no known cause. This sample gives about 6,000 clones in total; about 70% of them show up just once. The ten top clones hold 6.5% to 8% of the sample. The sequencing sample was made of pancreas tissue with hereditary chronic pancreatitis. These receptors came from a human donor with chronic pancreatitis.

The chain is built from TRBV12-1 and TRBJ2-3. TRBV12-1 is assigned pseudogene status. The CDR3 is 17 residues long. CDR3 in DNA: TGTGCCAGCAGCTTTGATTGGGGGGCGCGGTACGTAGATACGCAGTATTTT. This sequence encodes CASSFDWGARYVDTQYF.

This chain connects TRBV4-2 to TRBJ2-5, with 9 positions matching TRBD2. V lost 1 base, J lost 5 bases, and 2 bases stayed unmatched. This CDR3 has 14 residues. Germline CDR1 LGHNA, CDR2 YNFKEQ. DNA for the CDR3: TGTGCCAGCAGCCAAGGCGCGGGGGGGGAGACCCAGTACTTC. This translates into CASSQGAGGETQYF.

The rearrangement uses TRBV29-1 and TRBJ2-3; perhaps TRBD2 as D (5 bases). This CDR3 spans 16 amino acids. Trimming cost V 0 bases and J 2 bases, with 15 bases left between them. Germline V CDR1 and CDR2: SQVTM, ANQGSEA. CDR3 protein: CSVEDRMRVTTDTQYF. The CDR3 bases are TGCAGCGTTGAAGATCGAATGAGGGTGACCACAGATACGCAGTATTTT.

The chain employs TRBV2 and TRBJ2-7; TRBD1 aligns across 9 bases. CDR1 and CDR2 from the germline V gene are SNHLY and FYNNEI. This CDR3 region has 14 residues. The ends lost 11 bases at V and 1 base at J; junction bases unmatched: 9. Here the CDR3 reads CASLEDRGSYEQYF. The CDR3 DNA reads TGTGCCTCCCTAGAGGACAGGGGTTCCTACGAGCAGTACTTC. Full variable domain (remainder filled in from reference TRBV2 and TRBJ2-7): EPEVTQTPSHQVTQMGQEVILRCVPISNHLYFYWYRQILGQKVEFLVSFYNNEISEKSEIFDDQFSVERPDGSNFTLKIRSTKLEDSAMYFCASLEDRGSYEQYFGPGTRLTVT.

CDR3 sequence (DNA): TGTGCCAGCAGCCCCCGGACAGGGACCAATCAGCCCCAGCATTTT. Translated, it gives CASSPRTGTNQPQHF. The chain uses TRBV7-2 and TRBJ1-5; TRBD1 matches at 8 bases. The CDR3 is 15 residues long. J gave up 3 bases and V 5 bases, and 6 bases lay outside the gene matches. Per the germline V gene, CDR1 is SGHTA and CDR2 is FQGNSA.

The genes are TRBV7-9 and TRBJ1-4, with TRBD1 as a possible D gene (5 bases). CDR1 SEHNR and CDR2 FQNEAQ come from the germline V gene (reference sequence). The CDR3 is 16 amino acids. V lost 5 bases to trimming and J lost 8 bases, with 21 bases between them. The CDR3 loop is CASSLFIRDGSEKLFF. DNA for the CDR3: TGTGCCAGCAGCCTATTTATCAGGGACGGGTCCGAAAAACTGTTTTTT. The variable domain in full, completed from reference TRBV7-9 and TRBJ1-4, reads DTGVSQNPRHKITKRGQNVTFRCDPISEHNRLYWYRQTLGQGPEFLTYFQNEAQLEKSRLLSDRFSAERPKGSFSTLEIQRTEQGDSAMYLCASSLFIRDGSEKLFFGSGTQLSVL.

V and J are TRBV6-5 and TRBJ1-3; D gene unclear. V was pared by 0 bases and J by 0 bases, with 6 bases between. Germline CDR1 is MNHEY and CDR2 is SVGAGI. This CDR3 is 15 amino acids long. The CDR3 sequence is CASSYSRSSGNTIYF. The CDR3 DNA follows: TGTGCCAGCAGTTACTCGCGTAGCTCTGGAAACACCATATATTTT.

The gene calls are TRBV5-5 and TRBJ2-3, with D tentatively TRBD2 (6 bases). The germline V gene encodes CDR1 SGHKS and CDR2 YYEKEE (reference sequence). The CDR3 has 15 residues. V was cut by 3 bases and J by 2 bases, with 13 bases left in between. CDR3 coding DNA: TGTGCCAGCAGCTGGGGACTCGGCCCCACAGATACGCAGTATTTT. This gives the protein CASSWGLGPTDTQYF.

V usage is TRBV10-2 and J usage is TRBJ2-1, with 11 positions matching TRBD2. The CDR3 covers 18 residues. The V gene end was trimmed by 6 bases and the J gene end by 1 base; junction bases not matched to a gene: 11. Germline V gives CDR1 WSHSY, CDR2 SAAADI. CDR3 sequence (DNA): TGCGCCAGCAGAACTACTAGCGGGGGAGATGGTTCCTACAATGAGCAGTTCTTC. This gives the protein CASRTTSGGDGSYNEQFF.

V is TRBV5-4 and J is TRBJ2-7; D is possibly TRBD1 (7 bases). This CDR3 is 12 amino acids long. Germline V gene lookup returns CDR1 SGHNT and CDR2 YYREEE (reference sequence). Trimming removed 3 bases from V and 6 bases from J, with 10 bases in between. In DNA, the CDR3 is TGTGCCAGCAGCTCAGGGGGGCGCGAGCAGTACGTC. Encoded protein: CASSSGGREQYV.

The chain couples TRBV5-1 to TRBJ1-2; D is perhaps TRBD1 (5 bases). Per the germline V gene, CDR1 is SGHRS and CDR2 is YFSETQ. V was pared by 7 bases and J by 3 bases, with 19 bases between. There are 15 residues in the CDR3. The CDR3 spells CASGPILSTDYGYTF. The CDR3 bases are TGCGCCAGCGGTCCCATTCTGTCGACAGACTATGGCTACACCTTC. The entire variable domain, with the rest obtained from reference TRBV5-1 and TRBJ1-2, is as follows: KAGVTQTPRYLIKTRGQQVTLSCSPISGHRSVSWYQQTPGQGLQFLFEYFSETQRNKGNFPGRFSGRQFSNSRSEMNVSTLELGDSALYLCASGPILSTDYGYTFGSGTRLTVV.

The DNA of the CDR3 is TGTGCCAGCGCGAGGGTAGCGGCTCTGGGAGCCAAAAACATTCAGTACTTC. Protein product: CASARVAALGAKNIQYF. The chain uses TRBV5-5 and TRBJ2-4; a possible D gene is TRBD2 (6 bases). Trimming removed 7 bases at V and 0 bases at J, with 20 bases between. The CDR3 covers 17 residues. Germline CDR1 and CDR2: SGHKS and YYEKEE (reference sequence).

The J gene is TRBJ2-5, the V gene TRBV7-9; maybe TRBD1 (5 bases). CDR1 SEHNR and CDR2 FQNEAQ come from the germline V gene (reference sequence). V was shortened by 2 bases and J by 5 bases, with 15 bases between the two germline ends. CDR3 length: 15 residues. The CDR3 bases are TGTGCCAGCAGCTTAAAGGAAGGGGTAAGGGAGACCCAGTACTTC. Its translation is CASSLKEGVRETQYF.

The chain recombines TRBV4-2 with TRBJ2-3, with TRBD1 matching over 9 bases. The CDR3 loop spans 16 amino acids. The trim removed 5 bases at V and 1 base at J, leaving 7 bases unmatched. Germline V gene lookup returns CDR1 LGHNA and CDR2 YNFKEQ. The CDR3 protein is CASSAIHRGRTDTQYF. The CDR3 DNA is TGTGCCAGCAGCGCAATCCACAGGGGGCGCACAGATACGCAGTATTTT.

J is TRBJ2-5 and V is TRBV2; 8 bases agree with TRBD1. The CDR3 totals 14 residues. The germline V gene encodes CDR1 SNHLY and CDR2 FYNNEI. V gave up 2 bases and J gave up 4 bases; unmatched junction bases: 3. CDR3 amino acids: CASSEQGAGETQYF. CDR3 bases: TGTGCCAGCAGTGAACAGGGGGCTGGAGAGACCCAGTACTTC.

This rearrangement joins TRBV7-2 to TRBJ2-2, with TRBD1 matching 7 bases. Germline trimming cut 3 bases from V and 1 base from J; bases unmatched to any gene: 5. The CDR3 contains 16 residues. Germline CDR1 is SGHTA and CDR2 is FQGNSA. For the CDR3, the DNA is TGTGCCAGCAGCTTGAAGACAGGGTTGAACACCGGGGAGCTGTTTTTT. This gives the protein CASSLKTGLNTGELFF.

The rearrangement uses TRBV7-2 and TRBJ2-3; TRBD1 might be the D (6 bases). The CDR3 is 15 amino acids. V was trimmed by 3 bases and J by 3 bases, leaving 13 bases between them. Per the germline V gene, CDR1 is SGHTA and CDR2 is FQGNSA. The CDR3 loop reads CASSFMGARTDTQYF. CDR3 coding DNA: TGTGCCAGCAGCTTTATGGGGGCGCGGACAGATACGCAGTATTTT.